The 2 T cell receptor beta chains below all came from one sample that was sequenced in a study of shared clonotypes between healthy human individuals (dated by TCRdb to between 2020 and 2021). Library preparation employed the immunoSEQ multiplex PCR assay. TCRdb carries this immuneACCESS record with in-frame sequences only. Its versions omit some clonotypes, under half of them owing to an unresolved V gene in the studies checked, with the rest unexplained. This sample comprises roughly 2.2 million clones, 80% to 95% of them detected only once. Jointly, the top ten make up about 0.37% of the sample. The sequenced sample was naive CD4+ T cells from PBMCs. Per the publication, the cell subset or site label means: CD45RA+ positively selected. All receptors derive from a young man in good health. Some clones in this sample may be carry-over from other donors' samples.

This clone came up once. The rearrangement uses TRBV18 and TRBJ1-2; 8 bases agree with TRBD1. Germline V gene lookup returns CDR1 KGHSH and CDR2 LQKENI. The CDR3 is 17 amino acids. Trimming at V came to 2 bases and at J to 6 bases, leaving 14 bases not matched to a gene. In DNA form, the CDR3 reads TGTGCCAGCTCACCAACCGTACTAACAGGGGGATACGATGGCTACACCTTC. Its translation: CASSPTVLTGGYDGYTF.

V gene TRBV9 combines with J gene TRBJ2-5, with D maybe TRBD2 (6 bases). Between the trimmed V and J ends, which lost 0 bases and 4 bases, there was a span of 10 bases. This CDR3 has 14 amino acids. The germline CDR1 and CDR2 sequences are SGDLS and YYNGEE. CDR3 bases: TGTGCCAGCAGCGTAGGAACGGGACTAGAGACCCAGTACTTC. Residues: CASSVGTGLETQYF.